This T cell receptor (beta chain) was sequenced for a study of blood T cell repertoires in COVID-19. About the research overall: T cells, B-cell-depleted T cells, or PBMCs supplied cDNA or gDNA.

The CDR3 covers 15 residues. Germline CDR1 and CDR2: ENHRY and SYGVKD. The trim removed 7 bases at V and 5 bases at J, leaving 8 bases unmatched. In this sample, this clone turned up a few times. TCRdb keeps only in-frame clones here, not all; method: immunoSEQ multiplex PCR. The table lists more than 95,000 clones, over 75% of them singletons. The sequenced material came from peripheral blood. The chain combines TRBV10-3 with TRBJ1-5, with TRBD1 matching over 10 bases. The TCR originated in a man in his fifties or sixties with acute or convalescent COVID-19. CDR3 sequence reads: CAIKNDRGQDQPQHF. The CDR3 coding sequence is TGTGCCATCAAGAACGACAGGGGGCAGGATCAGCCCCAGCATTTT.